This T cell receptor (beta chain) was sequenced for a study of molecular identifiers for immune sequencing clone quantification. The CDR3 runs 17 residues. V dropped 3 bases and J dropped 3 bases, with 21 bases sitting between them. Germline CDR1 is PRHDT and CDR2 is FYEKMQ (reference sequence). TCRdb used MiXCR to reprocess the PCR reads, holding one entry per CDR3 protein. The sample lists about 60,000 distinct CDR3 sequences, around a sixth occurring once. This clonotype occurred many times. The sequence was collected from a human donor in good health. Some libraries in this study had Jurkat cell RNA spiked in. The chain uses TRBV13 and TRBJ2-7; TRBD1 might be the D (7 bases). Sequenced: naive CD8+ T cells from blood, with Jurkat cell RNA spiked in. Subset noted: FACS-sorted CD8+CD4-CCR7+CD45RA+ naive T cells. Here the CDR3 DNA reads TGTGCCAGCAGCTTTCTTCCCGGAGGACAGGAGGGCTACGAGCAGTACTTC. This encodes CASSFLPGGQEGYEQYF.